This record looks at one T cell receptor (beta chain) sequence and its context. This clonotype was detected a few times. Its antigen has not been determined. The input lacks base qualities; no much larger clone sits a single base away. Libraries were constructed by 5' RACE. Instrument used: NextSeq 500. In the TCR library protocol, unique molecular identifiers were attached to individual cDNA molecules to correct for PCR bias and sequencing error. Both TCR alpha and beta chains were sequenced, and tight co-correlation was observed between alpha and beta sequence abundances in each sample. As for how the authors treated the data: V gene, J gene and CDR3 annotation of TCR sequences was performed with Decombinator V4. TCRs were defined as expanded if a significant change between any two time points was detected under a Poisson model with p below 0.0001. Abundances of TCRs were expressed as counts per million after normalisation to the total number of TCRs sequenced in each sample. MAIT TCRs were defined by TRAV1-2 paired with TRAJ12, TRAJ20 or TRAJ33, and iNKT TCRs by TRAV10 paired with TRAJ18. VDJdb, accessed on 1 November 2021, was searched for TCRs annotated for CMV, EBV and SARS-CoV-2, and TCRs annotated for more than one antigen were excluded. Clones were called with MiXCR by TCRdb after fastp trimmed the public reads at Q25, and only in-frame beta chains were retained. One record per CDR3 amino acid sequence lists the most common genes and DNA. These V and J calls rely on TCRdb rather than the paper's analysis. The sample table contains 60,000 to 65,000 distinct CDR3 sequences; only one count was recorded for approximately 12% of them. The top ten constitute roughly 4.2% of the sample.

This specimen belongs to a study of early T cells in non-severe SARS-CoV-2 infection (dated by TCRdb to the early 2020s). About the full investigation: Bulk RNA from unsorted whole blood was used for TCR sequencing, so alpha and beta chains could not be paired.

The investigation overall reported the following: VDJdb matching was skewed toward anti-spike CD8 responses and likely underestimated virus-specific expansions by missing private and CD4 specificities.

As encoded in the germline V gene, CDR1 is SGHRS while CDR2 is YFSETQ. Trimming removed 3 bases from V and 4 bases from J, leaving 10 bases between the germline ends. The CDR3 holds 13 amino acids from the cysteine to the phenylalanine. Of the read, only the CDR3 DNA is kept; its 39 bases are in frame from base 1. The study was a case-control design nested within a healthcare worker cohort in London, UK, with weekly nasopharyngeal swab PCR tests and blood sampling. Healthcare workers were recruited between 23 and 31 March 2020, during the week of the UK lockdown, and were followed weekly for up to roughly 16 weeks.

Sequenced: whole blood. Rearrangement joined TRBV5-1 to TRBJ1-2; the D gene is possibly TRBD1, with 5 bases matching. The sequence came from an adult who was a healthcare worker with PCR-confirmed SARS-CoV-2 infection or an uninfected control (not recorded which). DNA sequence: TGCGCCAGCAGCTCGCGGGACCGCTATGGCTACACCTTC. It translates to CASSSRDRYGYTF.